The 14 T cell receptor beta chains reported below all come from one sample, sequenced in a study of CD8+ T cells in alopecia areata. Sequencing templates came from extracted RNA that was reverse transcribed into cDNA. Generated by immunoSEQ multiplex PCR, the TCRdb table keeps only in-frame clones and is missing some. The table lists around 140,000 clones, roughly half of them singletons. Specimen: CD4+ T cells sorted from blood, collected at week 0. These receptors were taken from a human donor with alopecia areata.

CDR3 sequence reads: CAWRGGLLSYNEQFF. The CDR3, as DNA: TGTGCCTGGAGGGGGGGACTACTCTCCTACAATGAGCAGTTCTTC. V is TRBV30 and J is TRBJ2-1; 7 nucleotides match TRBD2. CDR1 GTSNPN and CDR2 SVGIG come from the germline V gene (reference sequence). The CDR3 has 15 residues. V lost 3 bases, J lost 0 bases, and 5 bases stayed unmatched. Full variable domain (outside the CDR3, taken from reference TRBV30 and TRBJ2-1): SQTIHQWPATLVQPVGSPLSLECTVEGTSNPNLYWYRQAAGRGLQLLFYSVGIGQISSEVPQNLSASRPQDRQFILSSKKLLLSDSGFYLCAWRGGLLSYNEQFFGPGTRLTVL.

The CDR3 spells CASSVWGGSYNEQFF. The CDR3 DNA is TGTGCCAGCAGTGTGTGGGGGGGCTCCTACAATGAGCAGTTCTTC. This chain links TRBV6-4 with TRBJ2-1, with 7 bases that match TRBD2. Germline CDR1 MRHNA, CDR2 SNTAGT. The junction had 3 bases not matched to a gene; V was cut back by 4 bases and J by 0 bases. This CDR3 contains 15 residues.

This clone was found a few times. V gene TRBV6-5 combines with J gene TRBJ2-1, with D tentatively TRBD1 or TRBD2 (5 bases each). Germline CDR1 MNHEY, CDR2 SVGAGI. V dropped 2 bases and J dropped 7 bases, with 12 bases sitting between them. This CDR3 is 14 amino acids long. The CDR3 spells CASSYPGPPNEQFF. The DNA of the CDR3 is TGTGCCAGCAGTTACCCGGGACCCCCAAATGAGCAGTTCTTC.

J is TRBJ2-1 and V is TRBV5-6, with 7 nucleotides matching TRBD1. Germline V gene lookup returns CDR1 SGHDT and CDR2 YYEEEE. Unmatched junction bases numbered 10, after V lost 4 bases and J lost 3 bases. The CDR3 consists of 16 residues. CDR3 region: CASSPAAGGIYNEQFF. In DNA form, the CDR3 reads TGTGCCAGCAGCCCAGCGGCAGGGGGTATCTACAATGAGCAGTTCTTC.

CDR3 in DNA: TGTGCCAGCAGTGGGACTAGCGGGTTCGAGCAGTACTTC. Protein: CASSGTSGFEQYF. The chain carries TRBV2 and TRBJ2-7; the match to TRBD2 covers 11 bases. This CDR3 comprises 13 residues. Per the germline V gene, CDR1 is SNHLY and CDR2 is FYNNEI. Unmatched junction bases numbered 2, after V lost 4 bases and J lost 6 bases.

This clone turned up a few times. V is TRBV29-1 and J is TRBJ1-4, with D possibly TRBD1 on 5 matching bases. CDR1 SQVTM and CDR2 ANQGSEA come from the germline V gene. There are 12 residues in the CDR3. V was shortened by 6 bases and J by 4 bases, with 9 bases between the two germline ends. The chain's CDR3 is CSVRDGNEKLFF. CDR3 coding DNA: TGCAGCGTAAGGGACGGTAATGAAAAACTGTTTTTT.

This clone appeared a few times. This chain connects TRBV4-1 to TRBJ1-4; D remains ambiguous. The V gene lost 0 bases and the J gene lost 6 bases, with 11 bases spanning the gap. In germline, CDR1 is MGHRA, CDR2 YSYEKL. The CDR3 covers 15 residues. Written as DNA, the CDR3 is TGCGCCAGCAGCCAAGACGGAGGGTTCGATGAAAAACTGTTTTTT. This codes for CASSQDGGFDEKLFF.

Concerning this clone: The same CDR3 arises from other DNA sequences in this sample as well. The CDR3 protein is CSVEKGLGTEAFF. The DNA of the CDR3 is TGCAGCGTTGAAAAGGGCTTGGGCACTGAAGCTTTCTTT. J is TRBJ1-1 and V is TRBV29-1; the D is unclear. Trimming removed 2 bases at V and 4 bases at J, with 11 bases between. Germline V gene data show CDR1 as SQVTM and CDR2 as ANQGSEA. The CDR3 is 13 residues long.

The rearrangement links TRBV7-7 to TRBJ2-3; no definite D call. Germline-derived CDR1 and CDR2 are SSHAT and FNYEAQ (reference sequence). The CDR3 runs to 13 residues. With 2 bases removed from V and 0 bases from J, the gap between germline ends came to 3 bases. The CDR3 protein is CASSLQSTDTQYF. In nucleotides, the CDR3 is TGTGCCAGCAGCTTACAAAGCACAGATACGCAGTATTTT.

V and J are TRBV29-1 and TRBJ1-1, with TRBD1 identical over 10 bases. The J segment lost 5 bases and the V segment lost 7 bases, leaving 4 bases of the junction unmatched. The CDR3 length is 12 residues. Per germline, CDR1 SQVTM and CDR2 ANQGSEA. CDR3 in amino acids: CSAPGQGTEAFF. The DNA for the CDR3 is TGCAGCGCTCCGGGACAGGGGACTGAAGCTTTCTTT.

The chain is built from TRBV28 and TRBJ1-5, with D possibly TRBD1 on 5 matching bases. The length of the CDR3 is 17 residues. V was clipped by 6 bases and J by 4 bases, with 22 bases between them. CDR1 MDHEN and CDR2 SYDVKM come from the germline V gene. For the CDR3, the DNA is TGTGCCAGCAGGCCCCGTTGGAGGGGAGGGAGGAATCAGCCCCAGCATTTT. Translation gives CASRPRWRGGRNQPQHF.

J is TRBJ2-5 and V is TRBV5-1, with TRBD2 matching 12 bases. Germline CDR1 reads SGHRS; CDR2 reads YFSETQ. J was trimmed by 6 bases and V by 0 bases; bases with no gene match: 6. The CDR3 spans 16 residues. CDR3 bases: TGCGCCAGCAGCTTGGAGAGACTAGCGGGAGTGAAGACCCAGTACTTC. This translates into CASSLERLAGVKTQYF. The variable domain in full, completed from reference TRBV5-1 and TRBJ2-5, reads KAGVTQTPRYLIKTRGQQVTLSCSPISGHRSVSWYQQTPGQGLQFLFEYFSETQRNKGNFPGRFSGRQFSNSRSEMNVSTLELGDSALYLCASSLERLAGVKTQYFGPGTRLLVL.

In its sample, this clone was seen once. The same CDR3 can be traced to other DNA sequences in this sample. The chain links TRBV30 to TRBJ1-5; D remains ambiguous. V was trimmed by 3 bases and J by 1 base, leaving 7 bases between them. This CDR3 contains 13 residues. In germline, CDR1 is GTSNPN, CDR2 SVGIG (reference sequence). The CDR3 DNA follows: TGTGCCTGGAGCGGCGGAAGCAATCAGCCCCAGCATTTT. It codes for CAWSGGSNQPQHF.

CDR3 protein: CASSFGSRGNQPQHF. CDR3 nucleotides: TGTGCCAGCAGCTTTGGGTCCCGTGGCAATCAGCCCCAGCATTTT. J is TRBJ1-5 and V is TRBV7-2; D is undetermined. Per germline, CDR1 SGHTA and CDR2 FQGNSA. This CDR3 spans 15 amino acids. V gave up 3 bases and J gave up 2 bases, with 11 bases separating them.